What follows are 10 T cell receptor beta chains derived from one specimen sequenced in a study of blood T cell repertoires in COVID-19. Produced via immunoSEQ multiplex PCR; TCRdb's table is partial and in-frame only. The top ten clones hold approximately 8% of a sample with almost 200,000 clones, roughly 90% of them seen once. The specimen was PBMCs or T cells enriched from blood (not recorded which). These receptor sequences come from a woman aged 18 to 35 who had recovered from COVID-19.

This clone was observed once. V gene TRBV4-2 combines with J gene TRBJ2-6, with D maybe TRBD1 (6 bases). CDR3 length: 19 residues. Trimming stripped 4 bases from V and 4 bases from J, with 23 bases between. Looked up from germline, CDR1 is LGHNA and CDR2 is YNFKEQ. The CDR3 DNA follows: TGTGCCAGCAGCCCACGGACGCGGACCAACAGGGAAGGGGCCAACGTCCTGACTTTC. This translates into CASSPRTRTNREGANVLTF.

J is TRBJ1-6 and V is TRBV11-2, with D possibly TRBD1 on 6 matching bases. The V gene lost 0 bases and the J gene lost 9 bases, with 15 bases spanning the gap. Per the germline V gene, CDR1 is SGHAT and CDR2 is FQNNGV. This CDR3 region has 16 residues. CDR3 bases: TGTGCCAGCAGCTTAGACAGGGGTCAATTAGCTTCACCCCTCCACTTT. Its translation: CASSLDRGQLASPLHF.

This clone was seen just once. In DNA, the CDR3 is TGTGCCACCAGCAGAGAGGGACAGTCAAGCTATGGCTACACCTTC. It yields the protein CATSREGQSSYGYTF. The chain has TRBV15 and TRBJ1-2; TRBD1 matches 7 bases. After removal of 0 bases from V and 4 bases from J, the junction contained 5 bases not matched to a gene. The germline CDR1 and CDR2 sequences are LNHNV and YYDKDF (reference sequence). The CDR3 runs to 15 residues. Full variable domain (remainder filled in from reference TRBV15 and TRBJ1-2): DAMVIQNPRYQVTQFGKPVTLSCSQTLNHNVMYWYQQKSSQAPKLLFHYYDKDFNNEADTPDNFQSRRPNTSFCFLDIRSPGLGDTAMYLCATSREGQSSYGYTFGSGTRLTVV.

The chain couples TRBV5-1 to TRBJ1-2; D is uncertain. Germline V CDR1 and CDR2: SGHRS, YFSETQ. There are 13 residues in the CDR3. Between the trimmed V and J ends, which lost 8 bases and 4 bases, there was a span of 15 bases. CDR3 sequence reads: CARLTRERYGYTF. Written as DNA, the CDR3 is TGCGCCAGGCTAACCCGGGAGCGCTATGGCTACACCTTC.

This clone has a single count. The rearrangement joins TRBV30 to TRBJ1-5; tentatively, D is TRBD1 (6 bases). Germline V lookup: CDR1 GTSNPN, CDR2 SVGIG (reference sequence). The ends were cut back, 4 bases at V and 6 bases at J, with 13 bases in the middle. The CDR3 totals 13 residues. DNA of the CDR3: TGTGCCTGGAACAGGGCCCGGACTCAGCCCCAGCATTTT. Its protein is CAWNRARTQPQHF.

The chain is built from TRBV19 and TRBJ2-1; TRBD2 aligns across 10 bases. The germline V gene encodes CDR1 LNHDA and CDR2 SQIVND (reference sequence). This CDR3 is built from 16 residues. V was pared by 5 bases and J by 6 bases, with 10 bases of the junction left unmatched. The CDR3 region is CASSSSGGRRFNEQFF. The CDR3 bases are TGTGCCAGTAGTTCTAGCGGGGGCCGCCGTTTCAATGAGCAGTTCTTC.

This chain uses TRBV27 with TRBJ1-5; D perhaps matches TRBD1 (6 bases). Looked up from germline, CDR1 is MNHEY and CDR2 is SMNVEV (reference sequence). The CDR3 contains 15 residues. The V and J ends lost 0 bases and 6 bases respectively, with 12 bases between them. The CDR3 loop is CASSLSVRGGQPQHF. CDR3 nucleotides: TGTGCCAGCAGTTTATCGGTCAGGGGCGGTCAGCCCCAGCATTTT.

J is TRBJ1-2 and V is TRBV19; possible D gene TRBD1, 6 bases. The CDR3 consists of 15 residues. Trimming shortened V by 1 base and J by 4 bases, and 13 bases separated the two germline ends. CDR1 LNHDA and CDR2 SQIVND come from the germline V gene (reference sequence). The CDR3 nucleotides read TGTGCCAGTAGTATAGGAGAGGACAGTACCTATGGCTACACCTTC. Translated: CASSIGEDSTYGYTF.

The rearrangement links TRBV25-1 to TRBJ2-7; tentative D call: TRBD1 (6 bases). Germline loops: CDR1 MGHDK, CDR2 SYGVNS. The CDR3 consists of 14 residues. Trimming removed 4 bases at V and 6 bases at J, with 16 bases between. The CDR3 sequence: CASSVTGFRGEQYF. The DNA for the CDR3 is TGTGCCAGCAGTGTTACAGGGTTTAGAGGCGAGCAGTACTTC.

This clone has just one count. This rearrangement joins TRBV28 to TRBJ1-3; no reliable D call. The germline gives CDR1 MDHEN, CDR2 SYDVKM. This CDR3 has 13 residues. Trimming took 3 bases from V and 4 from J, leaving 7 bases between them. The CDR3 region is CASSFARGNTIYF. The CDR3 DNA is TGTGCCAGCAGTTTTGCCAGAGGAAACACCATATATTTT.